Listed here is a single T cell receptor (beta chain). Patients having Susac syndrome satisfied recently defined diagnostic criteria for definite or probable disease. These data originate in a study of CD8 T cells in Susac syndrome. Study-wide background: Eight or nine of the sequenced Susac syndrome patients were in remission, and roughly 6 had active disease. Blood was drawn from Susac syndrome patients while they were therapy-naive, on corticosteroids, or on intravenous immunoglobulin alone.

The CDR3 covers 13 residues. Per germline, CDR1 KGHSH and CDR2 LQKENI. Trimming removed 10 bases from V and 2 bases from J, with 13 bases in between. Random-hexamer reverse transcription was applied to about 0.5 to 1 ug RNA. Amplification of TCR beta CDR3 across 54 Vbeta and 13 Jbeta was performed with immunoSEQ multiplex PCR. TCRdb passed the immunoSEQ multiplex PCR reads through MiXCR, listing each CDR3 protein once. The profile shows approximately 74,000 distinct CDR3 sequences, roughly 91% of them singletons. The sequence derives from a human donor with Susac syndrome. Sequenced: CD4+ T cells from PBMCs. V gene TRBV18 combines with J gene TRBJ2-3, with a weak D call TRBD1 (6 bases). CDR3 sequence reads: CATLRDITDTQYF. CDR3 sequence (DNA): TGTGCCACGCTCCGGGACATCACAGATACGCAGTATTTT. Full variable domain (remainder filled in from reference TRBV18 and TRBJ2-3): NAGVMQNPRHLVRRRGQEARLRCSPMKGHSHVYWYRQLPEEGLKFMVYLQKENIIDESGMPKERFSAEFPKEGPSILRIQQVVRGDSAAYFCATLRDITDTQYFGPGTRLTVL.